These 5 T cell receptor beta chains share one sample of origin, sequenced in a study of CD8 T cell repertoires and HIV-1 epitope variants. These receptors' antigens are unknown. Assay: immunoSEQ multiplex PCR; the TCRdb copy retains only in-frame clones and omits some. The sample lists roughly 7,000 clones; roughly 61% were seen once. Sequencing was performed on cultured CD8+ T cells derived from PBMCs. These receptors all stem from a male donor with HIV.

CDR3 sequence reads: CASNQLTGGAYNEQFF. Written as DNA, the CDR3 is TGTGCCAGCAACCAACTCACAGGGGGCGCCTACAATGAGCAGTTCTTC. J is TRBJ2-1 and V is TRBV7-9, with TRBD1 matching over 9 bases. The V segment lost 7 bases and the J segment 2 bases; nucleotides outside the gene matches: 9. The germline CDR1 and CDR2 sequences are SEHNR and FQNEAQ (reference sequence). This CDR3 spans 16 amino acids.

CDR3 bases: TGTGCCAGCAGTTTAGGGGGGCACACTGAAGCTTTCTTT. Protein: CASSLGGHTEAFF. The gene calls are TRBV27 and TRBJ1-1, with a tentative D call TRBD1 (6 bases). CDR1 is MNHEY and CDR2 is SMNVEV in the germline V gene (reference sequence). Between the trimmed V and J ends, which lost 2 bases and 3 bases, there was a span of 7 bases. The CDR3 spans 13 residues.

CDR3 DNA: TGCGCCAGCAGCCAGGGGACAGGAGAGGCTGAAGCTTTCTTT. Its protein is CASSQGTGEAEAFF. The J gene is TRBJ1-1, the V gene TRBV4-3; 8 nucleotides align to TRBD1. Germline V gene lookup returns CDR1 LGHNA and CDR2 YSLEER. The J segment lost 6 bases and the V segment lost 3 bases, leaving 6 bases of the junction unmatched. The CDR3 is 14 amino acids.

This clone was detected a few times. The junction departs from germline at one end; a sequencing error may be responsible. V usage is TRBV11-2 and J usage is TRBJ1-1; weak D call: TRBD1 (6 bases). The germline V gene encodes CDR1 SGHAT and CDR2 FQNNGV. There are 12 residues in the CDR3. The CDR3 here is CASSPDSQGVIF. The CDR3 DNA sequence: TGTGCCAGCAGCCCGGACAGCCAGGGAGTGATCTTT.

This clone was detected a few times. This chain joins TRBV5-1 and TRBJ1-2; weak D call: TRBD1 (5 bases). CDR1 is SGHRS, CDR2 YFSETQ, per germline. V gave up 3 bases and J gave up 3 bases, with 15 bases separating them. The CDR3 loop spans 15 amino acids. DNA of the CDR3: TGCGCCAGCAGCTCCCTTCGGGGGTCCGACTATGGCTACACCTTC. It yields the protein CASSSLRGSDYGYTF.